Listed below are T cell receptor beta chains from one sample, sequenced in a study of radiotherapy plus CTLA-4 blockade in lung cancer. TCRdb's table, derived via immunoSEQ multiplex PCR, lists solely in-frame clones and lacks some. The sample yields roughly 50,000 clones, roughly 88% seen once. The specimen was peripheral blood, collected from a patient treated with radiotherapy plus ipilimumab. The origin of the receptors is a human donor with non-small cell lung cancer whose response to radiotherapy plus ipilimumab could not be evaluated. CDR3s leave out the opening cysteine and the closing phenylalanine or tryptophan. A D gene is named only where the DNA matches it firmly. Size values are once, few and many counts, or a class for expanded clones, and some rows have none.

abundance,len,d_gene,v_gene,CDR3aa
-,14,-,TRBV6-1,ASSEALGRGVGGYT
-,12,-,TRBV27,ATYRGGGSYEQY
-,13,TRBD2,TRBV28,ASSSWTSGRNEQY
-,14,-,TRBV19,ASNPGQGRTYYGYT
-,11,-,TRBV5-1,ASSFGEDYGYT
-,12,-,TRBV28,ASSVTGSKNIQY
once,12,-,TRBV2,ASSDWVRRAEAF
-,13,TRBD1,TRBV7-2,ASSSTGLSTDTQY
-,13,-,TRBV29-1,SVEYTIIRGTEAF
-,12,-,TRBV13,ASSFLTVPYEQY
-,13,-,TRBV7-2,ASSSQQGGNQPQH
-,13,TRBD2,TRBV18,ASSPLAGAAYEQY
-,13,-,TRBV5-1,ASSPGPLSNQPQH
-,13,TRBD1,TRBV5-6,ASSLTGGVQETQY
-,13,TRBD2,TRBV5-1,ASSSSGNVYNEQF
-,14,TRBD2,TRBV6-6,ASSSSGGEFTGELF
-,14,TRBD2,TRBV18,ASSPSPGGPPDTQY
-,11,-,TRBV7-7,ASSSSMRETQY
-,12,TRBD1,TRBV5-4,ASSLKTGDYEQY
-,15,-,TRBV11-2,ASRIRGAGSSYNEQF
-,11,TRBD1,TRBV7-9,ASSGRTGEPQH
-,11,TRBD2,TRBV6-5,ASSTSGYNEQF
-,14,TRBD1,TRBV15,ATSRDRTRGQETQY
once,12,-,TRBV25-1,ASSDPGRGEKLF
-,13,-,TRBV5-1,ASSFTGSTNEKLF
-,14,-,TRBV7-2,ASSLGGVATNEKLF
-,13,-,TRBV5-5,ASSLGAAVGTEAF